Shown below are 31 T cell receptor beta chains from a single sample sequenced in a study of shared clonotypes between healthy human individuals. Only in-frame clones appear in the TCRdb table, and some are missing; sequencing was by immunoSEQ multiplex PCR. The repertoire includes fewer than 3 million clones, less than 95% of them detected once, and about 0.36% sits in the top ten. The specimen was naive CD4+ T cells from PBMCs. Subset described: CD45RA+ positively selected. All receptors derive from a man aged 18 to 29 in good health. Some clones in this sample may be carry-over from other donors' samples.

The chain couples TRBV9 to TRBJ2-6; 10 nucleotides align to TRBD1. The V gene end was trimmed by 4 bases and the J gene end by 2 bases; junction bases not matched to a gene: 12. The CDR3 consists of 19 residues. In germline, CDR1 is SGDLS, CDR2 YYNGEE. CDR3 sequence: CASSTAQDRGWTGANVLTF. CDR3 nucleotide sequence: TGTGCCAGCAGCACAGCCCAGGACAGGGGGTGGACTGGGGCCAACGTCCTGACTTTC.

J is TRBJ1-1 and V is TRBV28; D call uncertain. Germline CDR1 reads MDHEN; CDR2 reads SYDVKM. The V end lost 2 bases, the J end lost 11 bases, and 15 bases lay between the germline ends. The CDR3 loop spans 13 amino acids. The DNA of the CDR3 is TGTGCCAGCAGTTTACCTCCGGGTCTTAGGGCTTTCTTT. This sequence encodes CASSLPPGLRAFF.

This rearrangement joins TRBV5-1 to TRBJ2-3; D perhaps matches TRBD2 (6 bases). There are 14 residues in the CDR3. V was cut by 4 bases and J by 2 bases, with 11 bases left in between. In germline, CDR1 is SGHRS, CDR2 YFSETQ. CDR3 sequence: CASSTGDFTDTQYF. The CDR3 DNA is TGCGCCAGCAGCACGGGGGACTTCACAGATACGCAGTATTTT.

This chain uses TRBV7-2 with TRBJ2-7; tentatively, D is TRBD2 (5 bases). CDR3 length: 15 amino acids. Germline loops: CDR1 SGHTA, CDR2 FQGNSA. V was shortened by 1 base and J by 4 bases, with 14 bases between the two germline ends. The CDR3 bases are TGTGCCAGCAGCTTAGGTCAAGCGGAGACTTACGAGCAGTACTTC. Protein sequence: CASSLGQAETYEQYF.

This chain uses TRBV5-4 with TRBJ2-5; D is possibly TRBD1 (5 bases). The CDR3 loop spans 12 amino acids. The germline V gene has CDR1 SGHNT and CDR2 YYREEE (reference sequence). Trimming cost V 4 bases and J 4 bases, with 8 bases left between them. CDR3 nucleotides: TGTGCCAGCAGCCCCACAGGAGAGACCCAGTACTTC. Its protein product is CASSPTGETQYF.

The rearrangement joins TRBV7-9 to TRBJ2-3; D gene unclear. V dropped 6 bases and J dropped 0 bases, with 7 bases sitting between them. Looked up from germline, CDR1 is SEHNR and CDR2 is FQNEAQ (reference sequence). CDR3 length equals 13 residues. CDR3 residues: CASSHDSTDTQYF. CDR3 coding DNA: TGTGCCAGCAGTCATGACAGCACAGATACGCAGTATTTT.

The chain uses TRBV5-8 and TRBJ1-2; TRBD1 agrees at 11 bases. The V segment lost 4 bases and the J segment 2 bases; nucleotides outside the gene matches: 10. Germline assignment: CDR1 SGHTS and CDR2 YDEGEE. The CDR3 runs 17 residues. Here the CDR3 DNA reads TGTGCCAGCAGCAGCGGGACAGGGGGGGAGAGGAACTATGGCTACACCTTC. The encoded protein is CASSSGTGGERNYGYTF.

The chain links TRBV5-4 to TRBJ1-4; 9 bases are a match to TRBD1. Germline assignment: CDR1 SGHNT and CDR2 YYREEE (reference sequence). V dropped 4 bases and J dropped 3; count of bases not matched to a gene: 4. This CDR3 region has 15 residues. The CDR3 loop is CASSVDRGPNEKLFF. The CDR3 DNA follows: TGTGCCAGCAGCGTGGACAGGGGACCTAATGAAAAACTGTTTTTT.

The rearrangement joins TRBV4-3 to TRBJ2-3, with 7 positions matching TRBD2. From germline, CDR1 is LGHNA and CDR2 YSLEER. The V segment lost 0 bases and the J segment 1 base; nucleotides outside the gene matches: 13. This CDR3 has 19 amino acids. The CDR3 nucleotides are TGCGCCAGCAGCCAAGATTGGGCGGGAGAGGGTCATGGCACAGATACGCAGTATTTT. Translation gives CASSQDWAGEGHGTDTQYF.

The CDR3 loop reads CASSSLDYAYEQYF. The CDR3 coding sequence is TGTGCCAGTAGTTCCTTGGACTACGCCTACGAGCAGTACTTC. This chain links TRBV19 with TRBJ2-7, with D possibly being TRBD2 (6 bases). Trimming shortened V by 5 bases and J by 2 bases, and 13 bases separated the two germline ends. Germline V lookup: CDR1 LNHDA, CDR2 SQIVND (reference sequence). The CDR3 loop spans 14 amino acids.

The chain joins TRBV6-1 to TRBJ2-3; D remains ambiguous. V was cut by 7 bases and J by 6 bases, with 20 bases left in between. The CDR3 covers 15 residues. Germline V gene sequence: CDR1 MNHNS, CDR2 SASEGT. The CDR3 DNA reads TGTGCCAGCACCCAAGGACCCGGGTATTCTGATACGCAGTATTTT. It encodes CASTQGPGYSDTQYF.

The V call is TRBV28, the J call TRBJ1-1; TRBD1 might be the D (6 bases). The CDR3 is made up of 16 amino acids. V was clipped by 10 bases and J by 2 bases, with 23 bases between them. The germline V gene encodes CDR1 MDHEN and CDR2 SYDVKM. CDR3 protein: CATKGWGRAGNTEAFF. The CDR3 DNA sequence: TGTGCCACCAAGGGATGGGGGCGGGCCGGCAACACTGAAGCTTTCTTT.

DNA of the CDR3: TGTGCCAGCAGTTTAAGGGGGGTAGGGACTAGAGGCGCAGATACGCAGTATTTT. It encodes CASSLRGVGTRGADTQYF. This chain connects TRBV28 to TRBJ2-3, with 8 bases that match TRBD2. The CDR3 is 18 amino acids. Germline assignment: CDR1 MDHEN and CDR2 SYDVKM. V was clipped by 2 bases and J by 4 bases; unmatched bases: 14.

V and J are TRBV10-3 and TRBJ2-7; no firm D call. The length of the CDR3 is 13 residues. Germline CDR1 and CDR2: ENHRY and SYGVKD. V dropped 8 bases and J dropped 0 bases, with 11 bases sitting between them. The CDR3 is CAIRSGSSYEQYF. The CDR3 DNA follows: TGTGCCATCCGCTCAGGTAGCTCCTACGAGCAGTACTTC.

V and J are TRBV7-2 and TRBJ1-2; 7 bases are shared with TRBD1. In germline, CDR1 is SGHTA, CDR2 FQGNSA. V lost 5 bases, J lost 2 bases, and 5 bases stayed unmatched. CDR3 size: 14 residues. CDR3 residues: CASSPQQGNYGYTF. In nucleotides, the CDR3 is TGTGCCAGCAGCCCCCAACAGGGGAACTATGGCTACACCTTC.

This clone was seen only once. The chain recombines TRBV6-1 with TRBJ1-3; D is possibly TRBD1 (5 bases). The germline gives CDR1 MNHNS, CDR2 SASEGT. The CDR3 spans 15 residues. V was clipped by 9 bases and J by 1 base, with 16 bases between them. The CDR3 DNA reads TGTGCCAGTACTTTAGGGTACAGGTCTGGAAACACCATATATTTT. It specifies CASTLGYRSGNTIYF.

The chain employs TRBV7-3 and TRBJ2-1; D ambiguous. From germline, CDR1 is SGHTA and CDR2 FQGTGA. The length of the CDR3 is 13 residues. V was pared by 2 bases and J by 4 bases, with 6 bases between. CDR3 nucleotides: TGTGCCAGCAGCTTAGACGGATACAATGAGCAGTTCTTC. Amino acid sequence: CASSLDGYNEQFF. The complete variable domain, with remaining parts taken from reference TRBV7-3 and TRBJ2-1, reads GAGVSQTPSNKVTEKGKYVELRCDPISGHTALYWYRQSLGQGPEFLIYFQGTGAADDSGLPNDRFFAVRPEGSVSTLKIQRTERGDSAVYLCASSLDGYNEQFFGPGTRLTVL.

CDR3 amino acids: CASSPISAGGETQYF. CDR3 nucleotides: TGTGCCAGCTCACCGATCTCGGCAGGTGGAGAGACCCAGTACTTC. The V gene is TRBV18, the J gene TRBJ2-5; no firm D call. Trimming cost V 3 bases and J 4 bases, with 15 bases left between them. CDR1 is KGHSH, CDR2 LQKENI, per germline. There are 15 residues in the CDR3.

The CDR3 sequence: CASRGTGGAYNEQFF. The DNA for the CDR3 is TGTGCCAGCCGTGGGACAGGGGGCGCCTACAATGAGCAGTTCTTC. This chain uses TRBV9 with TRBJ2-1, with 12 bases aligning to TRBD1. The V segment lost 7 bases and the J segment 2 bases; nucleotides outside the gene matches: 4. There are 15 residues in the CDR3. Germline CDR1 SGDLS, CDR2 YYNGEE.

The chain has TRBV27 and TRBJ2-7; D gene unclear. The V gene's germline CDR1 is MNHEY and CDR2 SMNVEV (reference sequence). The CDR3 contains 17 residues. V gave up 0 bases and J gave up 0 bases, with 15 bases separating them. Written as DNA, the CDR3 is TGTGCCAGCAGTTTATCGATAACCCACAAAGTCTCCTACGAGCAGTACTTC. Translation gives CASSLSITHKVSYEQYF.

This rearrangement joins TRBV5-4 to TRBJ2-7; 14 nucleotides match TRBD2. Germline CDR1 is SGHNT and CDR2 is YYREEE (reference sequence). CDR3 length: 16 residues. The V segment lost 5 bases and the J segment 3 bases; nucleotides outside the gene matches: 7. In DNA form, the CDR3 reads TGTGCCAGCAGGGATGCGGGGACTAGCGGGAGCTACGAGCAGTACTTC. It specifies CASRDAGTSGSYEQYF.

Only a few counts were recorded for this clone. This sample includes further DNA sequences coding for the same CDR3. The rearrangement joins TRBV19 to TRBJ1-1; D gene ambiguous. Germline assignment: CDR1 LNHDA and CDR2 SQIVND (reference sequence). There are 13 residues in the CDR3. Trimming pared 5 bases from V and 1 base from J, leaving 8 bases between. The CDR3 is CASSLRANTEAFF. CDR3 DNA sequence: TGTGCCAGTAGTCTCCGGGCGAACACTGAAGCTTTCTTT.

J is TRBJ2-3 and V is TRBV21-1; TRBD2, the table's D call, was not compared with the DNA. TRBV21-1 has pseudogene status. This CDR3 contains 19 residues. DNA of the CDR3: TGTGCCAGCAGCAAAATCATCCCCGCTAGCTTGGGTGTAACAGATACGCAGTATTTT. It yields the protein CASSKIIPASLGVTDTQYF.

The chain carries TRBV5-1 and TRBJ2-7; no definite D call. Germline CDR1 SGHRS, CDR2 YFSETQ. V was shortened by 0 bases and J by 5 bases, with 12 bases between the two germline ends. The CDR3 spans 14 residues. The CDR3 region has the DNA TGCGCCAGCAGCTTGGTAGGGCTTACCCACGAGCAGTACTTC. Translated, it gives CASSLVGLTHEQYF.

This sequence joins TRBV9 and TRBJ2-3, with D maybe TRBD1 (6 bases). Germline CDR1 reads SGDLS; CDR2 reads YYNGEE. V lost 1 base to trimming and J lost 7 bases, with 16 bases between them. The CDR3 runs to 15 residues. DNA for the CDR3: TGTGCCAGCAGCGTATCCGGGGCAGGGGTCAATACGCAGTATTTT. Protein product: CASSVSGAGVNTQYF.

The rearrangement links TRBV7-2 to TRBJ2-2; 8 bases agree with TRBD2. The CDR3 consists of 16 residues. Germline V gives CDR1 SGHTA, CDR2 FQGNSA. With V trimmed by 5 bases and J by 0 bases, 5 bases remained unmatched. CDR3 DNA sequence: TGTGCCAGCAGCAGGGGTAGCGGGGCGAACACCGGGGAGCTGTTTTTT. It yields the protein CASSRGSGANTGELFF.

The V gene is TRBV12-5, the J gene TRBJ1-2, with no clear D. This CDR3 region has 15 residues. V was pared by 6 bases and J by 5 bases, with 19 bases between. Germline V gives CDR1 LGHNT, CDR2 FRNRAP. The CDR3 is CASGSSGASPYGYTF. Here the CDR3 DNA reads TGTGCTAGTGGCTCTTCCGGTGCCAGCCCATATGGCTACACCTTC.

This clone was counted a single time. The V and J genes are TRBV5-1 and TRBJ2-7; a possible D gene is TRBD1 (5 bases). The length of the CDR3 is 14 residues. With 0 bases removed from V and 0 bases from J, the gap between germline ends came to 7 bases. Germline V gives CDR1 SGHRS, CDR2 YFSETQ. In nucleotides, the CDR3 is TGCGCCAGCAGCTTGGAACAGGACTCCTACGAGCAGTACTTC. This sequence encodes CASSLEQDSYEQYF.

The chain joins TRBV9 to TRBJ2-1; D gene ambiguous. The V gene lost 4 bases and the J gene lost 8 bases, with 13 bases spanning the gap. The CDR3 loop spans 13 amino acids. Germline-derived CDR1 and CDR2 are SGDLS and YYNGEE. CDR3 sequence (DNA): TGTGCCAGCAGCCCCTTATCCGGCGATGAGCAGTTCTTC. It translates to CASSPLSGDEQFF. Complete variable domain (other parts from reference TRBV9 and TRBJ2-1): DSGVTQTPKHLITATGQRVTLRCSPRSGDLSVYWYQQSLDQGLQFLIQYYNGEERAKGNILERFSAQQFPDLHSELNLSSLELGDSALYFCASSPLSGDEQFFGPGTRLTVL.

About this clone itself: The same CDR3 also results from other DNA sequences found in this sample. V usage is TRBV2 and J usage is TRBJ2-7; D gene unclear. This CDR3 contains 11 residues. Per the germline V gene, CDR1 is SNHLY and CDR2 is FYNNEI. V was clipped by 5 bases and J by 2 bases, with 4 bases between them. CDR3 bases: TGTGCCAGCAGTCCCGCCTACGAGCAGTACTTC. The encoded protein is CASSPAYEQYF.

In the case of this clone: This same CDR3 is encoded by further DNA sequences in the sample. The chain joins TRBV11-2 to TRBJ2-7, with D unresolved. Trimming left V 0 bases short and J 4 bases short, with 7 bases between. This CDR3 has 13 amino acids. Germline CDR1 and CDR2: SGHAT and FQNNGV. The CDR3: CASSLDRRYEQYF. The CDR3 DNA reads as TGTGCCAGCAGCTTAGATCGTAGGTACGAGCAGTACTTC.